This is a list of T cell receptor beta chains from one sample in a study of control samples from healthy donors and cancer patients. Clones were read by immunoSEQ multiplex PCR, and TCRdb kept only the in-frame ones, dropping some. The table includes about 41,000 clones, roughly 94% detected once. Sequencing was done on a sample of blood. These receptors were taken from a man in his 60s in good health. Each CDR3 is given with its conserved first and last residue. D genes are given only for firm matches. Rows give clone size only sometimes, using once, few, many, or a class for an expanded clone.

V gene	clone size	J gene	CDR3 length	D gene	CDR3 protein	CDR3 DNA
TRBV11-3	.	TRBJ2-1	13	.	CASSLVLGPEQFF	TGTGCCAGCAGCTTAGTTTTGGGTCCCGAGCAGTTCTTC
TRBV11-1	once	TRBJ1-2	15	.	CASSLATGSDYGYTF	TGTGCCAGCAGCTTAGCCACAGGGAGTGATTATGGCTACACCTTC
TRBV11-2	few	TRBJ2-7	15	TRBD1	CASSPHGTGVYEQYF	TGTGCCAGCAGCCCCCACGGGACAGGGGTCTACGAGCAGTACTTC
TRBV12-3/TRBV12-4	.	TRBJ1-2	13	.	CASSLDGNYGYTF	TGTGCCAGCAGTTTAGACGGGAACTATGGCTACACCTTC
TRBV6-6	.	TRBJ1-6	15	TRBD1	CASRAGTGKNSPLHF	TGTGCCAGCAGAGCCGGGACAGGGAAAAATTCACCCCTCCACTTT
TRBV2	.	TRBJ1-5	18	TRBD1	CASRGTGGSPYSNQPQHF	TGTGCCAGCAGGGGAACAGGGGGCTCCCCGTATAGCAATCAGCCCCAGCATTTT
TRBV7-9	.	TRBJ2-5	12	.	CASRIRGETQYF	TGTGCCAGCAGAATCAGGGGAGAGACCCAGTACTTC
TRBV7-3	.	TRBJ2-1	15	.	CASSLLLASYNEQFF	TGTGCCAGCAGCTTACTTCTAGCGAGCTACAATGAGCAGTTCTTC
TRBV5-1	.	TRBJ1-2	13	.	CASSFAISYGYTF	TGCGCCAGCAGCTTCGCCATTTCCTATGGCTACACCTTC
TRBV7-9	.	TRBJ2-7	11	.	CASSNSYEQYF	TGTGCCAGCAGTAACTCCTACGAGCAGTACTTC
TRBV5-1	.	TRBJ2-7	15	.	CASSFERTFSYEQYF	TGCGCCAGCAGCTTCGAGCGGACCTTCTCCTACGAGCAGTACTTC
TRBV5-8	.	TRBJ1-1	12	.	CASSRGYTEAFF	TGTGCCAGCAGTCGGGGTTACACTGAAGCTTTCTTT
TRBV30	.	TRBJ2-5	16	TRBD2	CAWSALLAGGSETQYF	TGTGCCTGGAGTGCACTCCTAGCGGGAGGTTCGGAGACCCAGTACTTC
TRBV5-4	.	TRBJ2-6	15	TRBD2	CASTPGGSGANVLTF	TGTGCCAGCACCCCGGGAGGGTCTGGGGCCAACGTCCTGACTTTC
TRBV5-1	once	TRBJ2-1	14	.	CASSGSGRRGEQFF	TGCGCCAGCAGCGGATCCGGGCGCCGGGGTGAGCAGTTCTTC
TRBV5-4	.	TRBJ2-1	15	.	CASSLGGPGYNEQFF	TGTGCCAGCAGCTTAGGGGGGCCAGGGTACAATGAGCAGTTCTTC
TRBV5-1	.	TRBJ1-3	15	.	CASGKEGSSGNTIYF	TGCGCCAGCGGAAAGGAGGGGAGCTCTGGAAACACCATATATTTT
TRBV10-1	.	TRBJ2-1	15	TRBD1	CASSAGQSSYNEQFF	TGCGCCAGCAGTGCGGGACAGAGCTCCTACAATGAGCAGTTCTTC
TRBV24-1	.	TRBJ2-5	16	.	CATSDPVGGHQETQYF	TGTGCCACCAGTGACCCAGTAGGGGGTCATCAAGAGACCCAGTACTTC
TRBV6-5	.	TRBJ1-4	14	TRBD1	CASSLQGAGEKLFF	TGTGCCAGCAGTCTACAGGGGGCAGGGGAAAAACTGTTTTTT
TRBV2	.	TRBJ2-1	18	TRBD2	CASRELAGTSGGNNEQFF	TGTGCCAGCAGAGAGTTGGCCGGGACTAGCGGAGGCAACAATGAGCAGTTCTTC
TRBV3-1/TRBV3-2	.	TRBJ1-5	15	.	CASSLGGAYNQPQHF	TGTGCCAGCAGCCTGGGGGGGGCATACAATCAGCCCCAGCATTTT
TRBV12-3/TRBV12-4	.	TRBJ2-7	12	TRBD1	CASRRTGYEQYF	TGTGCCAGCAGAAGGACAGGGTACGAGCAGTACTTC
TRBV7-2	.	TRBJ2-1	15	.	CASSLSGGGYNEQFF	TGTGCCAGCAGCTTATCCGGGGGAGGATACAATGAGCAGTTCTTC
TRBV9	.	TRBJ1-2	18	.	CASSSNGGRNKRRYGYTF	TGTGCCAGCAGCTCTAACGGGGGCAGGAATAAACGGCGTTATGGCTACACCTTC
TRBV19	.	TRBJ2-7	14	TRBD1	CASSIARGRYEQYF	TGTGCCAGTAGTATAGCCAGGGGGCGGTACGAGCAGTACTTC
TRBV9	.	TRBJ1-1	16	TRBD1	CASSVGTQGDVTEAFF	TGTGCCAGCAGCGTAGGGACACAGGGGGATGTCACTGAAGCTTTCTTT
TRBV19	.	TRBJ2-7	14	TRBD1	CASSIEPADRGQYF	TGTGCCAGTAGTATAGAGCCCGCCGACAGGGGTCAGTACTTC
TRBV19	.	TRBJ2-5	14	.	CASSTSTAQETQYF	TGTGCCAGTAGTACCTCCACGGCCCAAGAGACCCAGTACTTC
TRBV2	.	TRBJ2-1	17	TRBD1	CASSRPPGTGANNEQFF	TGTGCCAGCAGTCGACCCCCCGGGACAGGGGCCAATAATGAGCAGTTCTTC
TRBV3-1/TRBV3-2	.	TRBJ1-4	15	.	CASSQRGFANEKLFF	TGTGCCAGCAGCCAAAGAGGGTTCGCTAATGAAAAACTGTTTTTT
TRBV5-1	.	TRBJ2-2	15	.	CASSPRGDFTGELFF	TGCGCCAGCAGCCCCAGGGGGGATTTTACCGGGGAGCTGTTTTTT